The 32 T cell receptor beta chains reported below all come from one sample, sequenced in a study of cytomegalovirus exposure and HLA in healthy donors. Researchers ran the PCR with 60 Vbeta and 13 Jbeta primers. This table comes from immunoSEQ multiplex PCR, and its TCRdb copy is limited to in-frame clones, with some not included. There are roughly 45,000 clones in the sample, with less than 2% held by the top ten. The specimen sequenced was PBMCs. These TCRs come from a woman between 25 and 40 years old in good health and CMV-seronegative.

The J gene is TRBJ2-1, the V gene TRBV10-3; 7 positions agree with TRBD2. CDR3 size: 12 residues. V lost 1 base to trimming and J lost 12 bases; unmatched junction nucleotides: 3. Germline-derived CDR1 and CDR2 are ENHRY and SYGVKD. The DNA for the CDR3 is TGTGCCATCAGTGAGTACACGGGAGGGCAGTTCTTC. It specifies CAISEYTGGQFF.

J is TRBJ2-1 and V is TRBV4-2; 8 bases are shared with TRBD2. The V and J ends lost 0 bases and 8 bases, in that order; junction bases with no gene match: 21. Germline V lookup: CDR1 LGHNA, CDR2 YNFKEQ. The CDR3 runs to 20 residues. The CDR3 reads CASSQEMAQAIAGMFDEQFF. CDR3 bases: TGTGCCAGCAGCCAAGAGATGGCCCAAGCGATAGCGGGAATGTTCGATGAGCAGTTCTTC.

The CDR3 bases are TGTGCCAGCAGCTTCTTCCTAGCGGGAGTTATCGGCACAGATACGCAGTATTTT. It is translated as CASSFFLAGVIGTDTQYF. The rearrangement joins TRBV7-9 to TRBJ2-3; 10 bases fit TRBD2. There are 18 residues in the CDR3. CDR1 and CDR2 from the germline V gene are SEHNR and FQNEAQ (reference sequence). J lost 1 base, V lost 3 bases, and 10 bases had no gene match.

The J gene is TRBJ1-1, the V gene TRBV29-1; 7 bases are a match to TRBD1. Trimming took 7 bases from V and 3 from J; bases not matched to a gene: 8. The CDR3 consists of 13 residues. The germline V gene encodes CDR1 SQVTM and CDR2 ANQGSEA. CDR3 residues: CSGLPTGYTEAFF. CDR3 DNA: TGCAGCGGACTTCCGACAGGGTACACTGAAGCTTTCTTT.

The rearrangement links TRBV18 to TRBJ1-5; TRBD1 agrees at 9 bases. V was clipped by 4 bases and J by 7 bases; unmatched bases: 5. Germline V gives CDR1 KGHSH, CDR2 LQKENI. CDR3 size: 14 residues. CDR3 bases: TGTGCCAGCTCACAGGACAGGGGAGACCAGCCCCAGCATTTT. This codes for CASSQDRGDQPQHF. Variable domain in full (rest from reference TRBV18 and TRBJ1-5): NAGVMQNPRHLVRRRGQEARLRCSPMKGHSHVYWYRQLPEEGLKFMVYLQKENIIDESGMPKERFSAEFPKEGPSILRIQQVVRGDSAAYFCASSQDRGDQPQHFGDGTRLSIL.

The chain links TRBV5-4 to TRBJ1-2; D not resolved. The germline CDR1 and CDR2 sequences are SGHNT and YYREEE (reference sequence). Trimming removed 3 bases from V and 6 bases from J, with 9 bases in between. This CDR3 is built from 12 residues. The DNA of the CDR3 is TGTGCCAGCAGCTCCGAGTTCCATGGCTACACCTTC. Its translation is CASSSEFHGYTF.

The chain uses TRBV28 and TRBJ2-7, with D tentatively TRBD1 (5 bases). This CDR3 spans 12 amino acids. V was clipped by 5 bases and J by 13 bases, with 18 bases between them. The germline CDR1 and CDR2 sequences are MDHEN and SYDVKM. CDR3 loop: CASSHPPQAEYF. CDR3 in DNA: TGTGCCAGCAGTCACCCCCCACAGGCAGAATACTTC.

The chain couples TRBV5-1 to TRBJ2-2, with D hard to call. Between the trimmed V and J ends, which lost 4 bases and 7 bases, there was a span of 20 bases. From germline, CDR1 is SGHRS and CDR2 YFSETQ. CDR3 length equals 16 residues. The CDR3: CASSPPERATVGELFF. CDR3 DNA: TGCGCCAGCAGCCCCCCAGAGCGCGCTACGGTCGGGGAGCTGTTTTTT.

This rearrangement joins TRBV6-5 to TRBJ1-2, with TRBD1 identical over 9 bases. CDR3 length equals 14 residues. CDR1 is MNHEY and CDR2 is SVGAGI in the germline V gene. V dropped 6 bases and J dropped 7; count of bases not matched to a gene: 9. As DNA, the CDR3 is TGTGCCAGCAGAGACCCCGGGACAGGGCTTGGCTACACCTTC. Its protein product is CASRDPGTGLGYTF.

The rearrangement links TRBV9 to TRBJ2-2; no definite D call. Germline V gene data show CDR1 as SGDLS and CDR2 as YYNGEE. The ends were cut back, 3 bases at V and 6 bases at J, with 6 bases in the middle. The CDR3 runs 12 residues. CDR3 in amino acids: CASSATAGELFF. The CDR3 DNA is TGTGCCAGCAGCGCTACAGCCGGGGAGCTGTTTTTT. Full variable domain (outside the CDR3, taken from reference TRBV9 and TRBJ2-2): DSGVTQTPKHLITATGQRVTLRCSPRSGDLSVYWYQQSLDQGLQFLIQYYNGEERAKGNILERFSAQQFPDLHSELNLSSLELGDSALYFCASSATAGELFFGEGSRLTVL.

This chain connects TRBV6-5 to TRBJ2-1; unclear D gene. With 0 bases removed from V and 3 bases from J, the gap between germline ends came to 9 bases. The CDR3 consists of 15 residues. Germline V lookup: CDR1 MNHEY, CDR2 SVGAGI. The CDR3 is CASSYSGADYNEQFF. The CDR3 DNA reads as TGTGCCAGCAGTTACTCTGGCGCGGACTACAATGAGCAGTTCTTC.

The rearrangement uses TRBV7-8 and TRBJ2-3, with D uncertain. Looked up from germline, CDR1 is SGHVS and CDR2 is FQNEAQ. CDR3 length: 14 amino acids. Trimming pared 1 base from V and 1 base from J, leaving 6 bases between. CDR3 DNA: TGTGCCAGCAGCTTAGGGCTAGGCACAGATACGCAGTATTTT. Its protein is CASSLGLGTDTQYF.

The chain is built from TRBV6-1 and TRBJ2-7; D is ambiguous. The CDR3 loop spans 15 amino acids. Per the germline V gene, CDR1 is MNHNS and CDR2 is SASEGT. V lost 7 bases, J lost 0 bases, and 16 bases lay in between. The CDR3 protein is CASIQTSASSYEQYF. The DNA of the CDR3 is TGTGCCAGCATCCAAACCTCCGCTAGCTCCTACGAGCAGTACTTC.

The chain recombines TRBV5-6 with TRBJ1-5, with 9 bases lining up with TRBD1. V dropped 0 bases and J dropped 6; count of bases not matched to a gene: 4. The CDR3 runs to 15 residues. Germline CDR1 and CDR2: SGHDT and YYEEEE. Written as DNA, the CDR3 is TGTGCCAGCAGCTTGGGCGACAGGGGGAGTCAGCCCCAGCATTTT. It translates to CASSLGDRGSQPQHF.

The chain combines TRBV30 with TRBJ2-5, with 7 positions matching TRBD1. V lost 5 bases, J lost 3 bases, and 6 bases stayed unmatched. This CDR3 spans 13 amino acids. Germline V CDR1 and CDR2: GTSNPN, SVGIG (reference sequence). The DNA for the CDR3 is TGTGCCTGGGGCAGGGGGTTCAAAGAGACCCAGTACTTC. It encodes CAWGRGFKETQYF. The full variable domain, in which reference TRBV30 and TRBJ2-5 provide the parts outside the CDR3, is SQTIHQWPATLVQPVGSPLSLECTVEGTSNPNLYWYRQAAGRGLQLLFYSVGIGQISSEVPQNLSASRPQDRQFILSSKKLLLSDSGFYLCAWGRGFKETQYFGPGTRLLVL.

The rearrangement links TRBV7-2 to TRBJ2-7; maybe TRBD2 (5 bases). Germline assignment: CDR1 SGHTA and CDR2 FQGNSA. V gave up 7 bases and J gave up 2 bases, with 15 bases separating them. The CDR3 length is 14 residues. The CDR3 sequence: CASTKAGPPYEQYF. CDR3 nucleotide sequence: TGTGCCAGCACGAAGGCGGGCCCTCCCTACGAGCAGTACTTC.

This chain joins TRBV6-1 and TRBJ2-7; 12 bases map to TRBD2. V dropped 4 bases and J dropped 0; count of bases not matched to a gene: 4. Germline V gives CDR1 MNHNS, CDR2 SASEGT. This CDR3 comprises 16 residues. The CDR3 region is CASSGGLAGVSYEQYF. In DNA, the CDR3 is TGTGCCAGCAGTGGGGGACTAGCGGGCGTCTCCTACGAGCAGTACTTC.

The CDR3 DNA sequence: TGCGCCAGCAGCCAAGGACGGGAGAGGGTAGAGACCCAGTACTTC. Protein: CASSQGRERVETQYF. The V call is TRBV4-3, the J call TRBJ2-5; possibly TRBD2 for D (6 bases). Looked up from germline, CDR1 is LGHNA and CDR2 is YSLEER. Trimming stripped 1 base from V and 4 bases from J, with 13 bases between. The CDR3 spans 15 residues.

The V gene is TRBV27, the J gene TRBJ1-1; D not certain. V was pared by 3 bases and J by 7 bases, with 15 bases between. CDR3 length: 14 residues. Germline loops: CDR1 MNHEY, CDR2 SMNVEV (reference sequence). CDR3 protein: CASSFVRPDGEAFF. CDR3 sequence (DNA): TGTGCCAGCAGTTTTGTCAGGCCAGACGGTGAAGCTTTCTTT.

J is TRBJ1-1 and V is TRBV7-9; D remains unclear. CDR3 length: 14 residues. Germline assignment: CDR1 SEHNR and CDR2 FQNEAQ (reference sequence). The germline V and J ends were trimmed by 8 bases and 3 bases, with 16 bases remaining between them. CDR3 residues: CASARGVAYTEAFF. The CDR3 nucleotides read TGTGCCAGCGCCCGGGGAGTAGCGTACACTGAAGCTTTCTTT.

V usage is TRBV6-5 and J usage is TRBJ1-3, with a possible D match to TRBD1 (5 bases). Germline V lookup: CDR1 MNHEY, CDR2 SVGAGI. V was pared by 7 bases and J by 4 bases, with 17 bases between. The CDR3 loop spans 15 amino acids. The CDR3 DNA is TGTGCCAGCACTACCCAGGGTGGCGCCGGAAACACCATATATTTT. The encoded protein is CASTTQGGAGNTIYF.

The chain uses TRBV28 and TRBJ1-1; no definite D call. From germline, CDR1 is MDHEN and CDR2 SYDVKM. The CDR3 totals 15 residues. The V end lost 6 bases, the J end lost 2 bases, and 16 bases lay between the germline ends. CDR3 DNA: TGTGCCAGCAGCTCTTCCTCGCTATTTAACACTGAAGCTTTCTTT. It specifies CASSSSSLFNTEAFF.

The gene calls are TRBV9 and TRBJ1-1; 7 positions match TRBD1. The trim removed 3 bases at V and 3 bases at J, leaving 5 bases unmatched. The CDR3 extends over 14 amino acids. The germline V gene encodes CDR1 SGDLS and CDR2 YYNGEE. The CDR3 reads CASSGGQADTEAFF. CDR3 bases: TGTGCCAGCAGCGGCGGACAGGCGGACACTGAAGCTTTCTTT. The complete variable domain, with remaining parts taken from reference TRBV9 and TRBJ1-1, reads DSGVTQTPKHLITATGQRVTLRCSPRSGDLSVYWYQQSLDQGLQFLIQYYNGEERAKGNILERFSAQQFPDLHSELNLSSLELGDSALYFCASSGGQADTEAFFGQGTRLTVV.

This chain links TRBV19 with TRBJ1-2; tentatively, D is TRBD1 (5 bases). The CDR3 consists of 15 residues. Germline lookup yields CDR1 LNHDA and CDR2 SQIVND (reference sequence). Trimming cost V 5 bases and J 2 bases, with 15 bases left between them. The CDR3 DNA reads TGTGCCAGTAGTCACGGGGGGGAAAGGAACTATGGCTACACCTTC. This sequence encodes CASSHGGERNYGYTF.

The genes are TRBV25-1 and TRBJ2-1, with 11 bases that match TRBD2. The CDR3 spans 15 residues. With 5 bases clipped from V and 5 bases from J, the junction kept 5 bases outside the gene matches. Germline V gene lookup returns CDR1 MGHDK and CDR2 SYGVNS. Here the CDR3 reads CASSTGTSGNNEQFF. For the CDR3, the DNA is TGTGCCAGCAGTACAGGGACTAGCGGAAACAATGAGCAGTTCTTC. The full variable domain, rest sourced from reference TRBV25-1 and TRBJ2-1, is EADIYQTPRYLVIGTGKKITLECSQTMGHDKMYWYQQDPGMELHLIHYSYGVNSTEKGDLSSESTVSRIRTEHFPLTLESARPSHTSQYLCASSTGTSGNNEQFFGPGTRLTVL.

This chain joins TRBV10-1 and TRBJ1-5; 8 bases fit TRBD1. Looked up from germline, CDR1 is WNHNN and CDR2 is SYGVQD (reference sequence). V lost 6 bases to trimming and J lost 0 bases; unmatched junction nucleotides: 7. The CDR3 is made up of 16 amino acids. The CDR3 DNA reads as TGCGCCAGCAGGCCTGGACAGGGCGCTAGCAATCAGCCCCAGCATTTT. This gives the protein CASRPGQGASNQPQHF.

This chain uses TRBV9 with TRBJ2-7; 10 bases are a match to TRBD1. CDR3 length: 14 amino acids. Per the germline V gene, CDR1 is SGDLS and CDR2 is YYNGEE. The V and J ends lost 3 bases and 4 bases, in that order; junction bases with no gene match: 4. CDR3 loop: CASSAGQGGYEQYF. CDR3 bases: TGTGCCAGCAGCGCCGGACAGGGGGGTTACGAGCAGTACTTC.

The chain is built from TRBV5-1 and TRBJ2-1, with D perhaps matching TRBD1 (6 bases). Germline V lookup: CDR1 SGHRS, CDR2 YFSETQ. The CDR3 has 15 residues. Trimming left V 0 bases short and J 4 bases short, with 11 bases between. CDR3 in DNA: TGCGCCAGCAGCTTGGCGTCAGGGGCATACAATGAGCAGTTCTTC. Its protein product is CASSLASGAYNEQFF.

The chain employs TRBV27 and TRBJ2-7; 10 positions agree with TRBD1. CDR3 length: 16 amino acids. Germline CDR1 is MNHEY and CDR2 is SMNVEV (reference sequence). Trimming at V came to 0 bases and at J to 2 bases, leaving 4 bases not matched to a gene. In DNA form, the CDR3 reads TGTGCCAGCAGTTTATCGAGGACAGGGGGAACCTACGAGCAGTACTTC. It specifies CASSLSRTGGTYEQYF.

The V and J genes are TRBV18 and TRBJ2-7; D possibly corresponds to TRBD2 (5 bases). This CDR3 is built from 13 residues. Trimming removed 3 bases from V and 1 base from J, with 7 bases in between. Looked up from germline, CDR1 is KGHSH and CDR2 is LQKENI. CDR3 DNA: TGTGCCAGCTCACCGGGGAGATCCTACGAGCAGTACTTC. Translating it yields CASSPGRSYEQYF.

This sequence joins TRBV4-3 and TRBJ2-7; D is perhaps TRBD1 (5 bases). The V gene lost 0 bases and the J gene lost 3 bases, with 9 bases spanning the gap. Looked up from germline, CDR1 is LGHNA and CDR2 is YSLEER. This CDR3 has 14 residues. In nucleotides, the CDR3 is TGCGCCAGCAGCCAAGATTCTAGGGGCTACGAGCAGTACTTC. As protein: CASSQDSRGYEQYF.

J is TRBJ1-3 and V is TRBV9, with 7 nucleotides matching TRBD1. CDR1 is SGDLS and CDR2 is YYNGEE in the germline V gene. Trimming cost V 2 bases and J 2 bases; bases outside gene matches: 4. The CDR3 has 15 residues. The chain's CDR3 is CASSVQGETGNTIYF. The CDR3 bases are TGTGCCAGCAGCGTCCAGGGGGAAACTGGAAACACCATATATTTT.